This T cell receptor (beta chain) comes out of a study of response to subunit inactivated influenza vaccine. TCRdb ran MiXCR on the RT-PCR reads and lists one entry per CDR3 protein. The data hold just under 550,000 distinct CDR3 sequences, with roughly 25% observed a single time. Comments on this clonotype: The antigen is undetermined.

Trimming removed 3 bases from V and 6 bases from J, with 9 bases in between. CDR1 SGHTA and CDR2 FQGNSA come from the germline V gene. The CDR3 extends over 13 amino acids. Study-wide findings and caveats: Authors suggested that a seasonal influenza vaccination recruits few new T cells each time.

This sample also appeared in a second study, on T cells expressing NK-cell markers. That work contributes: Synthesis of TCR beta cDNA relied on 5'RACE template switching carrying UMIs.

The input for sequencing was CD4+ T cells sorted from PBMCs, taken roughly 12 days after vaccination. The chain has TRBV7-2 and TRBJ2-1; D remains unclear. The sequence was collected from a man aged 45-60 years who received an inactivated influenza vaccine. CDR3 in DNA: TGTGCCAGCAGCTTCGGGCAGACCAATGAGCAGTTCTTC. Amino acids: CASSFGQTNEQFF.